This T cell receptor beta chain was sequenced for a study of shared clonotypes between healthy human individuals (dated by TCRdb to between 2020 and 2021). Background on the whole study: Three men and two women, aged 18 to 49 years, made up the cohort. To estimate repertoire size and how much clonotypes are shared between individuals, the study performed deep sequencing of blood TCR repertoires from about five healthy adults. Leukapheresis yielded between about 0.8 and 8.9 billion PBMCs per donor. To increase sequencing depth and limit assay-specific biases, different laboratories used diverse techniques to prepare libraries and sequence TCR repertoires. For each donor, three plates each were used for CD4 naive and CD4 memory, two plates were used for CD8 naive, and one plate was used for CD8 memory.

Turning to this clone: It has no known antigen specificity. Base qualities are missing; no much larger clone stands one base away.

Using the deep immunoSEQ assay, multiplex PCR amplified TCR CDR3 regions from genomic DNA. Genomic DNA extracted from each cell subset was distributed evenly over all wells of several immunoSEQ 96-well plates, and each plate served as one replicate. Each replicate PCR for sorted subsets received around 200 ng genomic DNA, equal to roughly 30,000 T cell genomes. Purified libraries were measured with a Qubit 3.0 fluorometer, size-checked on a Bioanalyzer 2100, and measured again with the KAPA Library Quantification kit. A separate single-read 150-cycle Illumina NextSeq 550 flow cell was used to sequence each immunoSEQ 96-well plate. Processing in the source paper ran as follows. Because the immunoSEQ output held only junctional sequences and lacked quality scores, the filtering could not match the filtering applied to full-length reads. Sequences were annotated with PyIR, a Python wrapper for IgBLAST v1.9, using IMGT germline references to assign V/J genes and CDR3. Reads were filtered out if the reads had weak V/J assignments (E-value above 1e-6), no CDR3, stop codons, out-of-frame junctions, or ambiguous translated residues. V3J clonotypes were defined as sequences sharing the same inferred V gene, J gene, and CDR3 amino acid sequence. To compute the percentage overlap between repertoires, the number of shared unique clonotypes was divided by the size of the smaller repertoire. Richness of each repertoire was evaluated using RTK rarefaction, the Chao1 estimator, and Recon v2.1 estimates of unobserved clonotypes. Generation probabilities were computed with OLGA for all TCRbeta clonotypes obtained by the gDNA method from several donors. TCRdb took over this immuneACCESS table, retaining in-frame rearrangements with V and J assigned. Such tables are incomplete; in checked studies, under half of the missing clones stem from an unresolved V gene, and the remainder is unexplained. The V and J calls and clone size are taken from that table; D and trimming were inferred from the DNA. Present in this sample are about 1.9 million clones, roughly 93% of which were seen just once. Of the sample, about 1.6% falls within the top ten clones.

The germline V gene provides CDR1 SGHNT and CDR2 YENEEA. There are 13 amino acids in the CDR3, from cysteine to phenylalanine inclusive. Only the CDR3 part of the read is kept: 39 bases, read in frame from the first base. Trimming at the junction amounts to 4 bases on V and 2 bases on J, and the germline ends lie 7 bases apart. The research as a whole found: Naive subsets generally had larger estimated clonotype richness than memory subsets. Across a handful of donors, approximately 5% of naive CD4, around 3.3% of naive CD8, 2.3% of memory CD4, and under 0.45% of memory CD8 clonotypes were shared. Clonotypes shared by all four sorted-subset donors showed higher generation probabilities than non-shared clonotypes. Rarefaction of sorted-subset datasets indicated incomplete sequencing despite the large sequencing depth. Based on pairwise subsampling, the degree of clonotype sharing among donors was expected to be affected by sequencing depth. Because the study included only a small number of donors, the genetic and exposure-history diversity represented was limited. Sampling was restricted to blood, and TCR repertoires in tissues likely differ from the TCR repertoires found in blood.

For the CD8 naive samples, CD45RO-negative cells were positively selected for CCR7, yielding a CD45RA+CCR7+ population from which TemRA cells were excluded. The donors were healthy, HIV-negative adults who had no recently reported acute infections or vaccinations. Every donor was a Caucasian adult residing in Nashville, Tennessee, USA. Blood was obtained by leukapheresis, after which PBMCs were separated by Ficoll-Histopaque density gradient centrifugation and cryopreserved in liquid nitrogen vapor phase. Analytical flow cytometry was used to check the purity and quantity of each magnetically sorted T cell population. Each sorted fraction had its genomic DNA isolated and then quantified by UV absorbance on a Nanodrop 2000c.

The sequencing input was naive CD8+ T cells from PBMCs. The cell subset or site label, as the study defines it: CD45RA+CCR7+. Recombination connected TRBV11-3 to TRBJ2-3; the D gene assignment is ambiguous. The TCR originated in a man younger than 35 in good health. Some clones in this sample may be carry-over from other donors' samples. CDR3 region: CASSSADTDTQYF. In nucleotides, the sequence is TGTGCCAGCAGCTCGGCAGACACAGATACGCAGTATTTT. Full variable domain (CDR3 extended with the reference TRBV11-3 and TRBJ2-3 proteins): EAGVVQSPRYKIIEKKQPVAFWCNPISGHNTLYWYLQNLGQGPELLIRYENEEAVDDSQLPKDRFSAERLKGVDSTLKIQPAELGDSAVYLCASSSADTDTQYFGPGTRLTVL.